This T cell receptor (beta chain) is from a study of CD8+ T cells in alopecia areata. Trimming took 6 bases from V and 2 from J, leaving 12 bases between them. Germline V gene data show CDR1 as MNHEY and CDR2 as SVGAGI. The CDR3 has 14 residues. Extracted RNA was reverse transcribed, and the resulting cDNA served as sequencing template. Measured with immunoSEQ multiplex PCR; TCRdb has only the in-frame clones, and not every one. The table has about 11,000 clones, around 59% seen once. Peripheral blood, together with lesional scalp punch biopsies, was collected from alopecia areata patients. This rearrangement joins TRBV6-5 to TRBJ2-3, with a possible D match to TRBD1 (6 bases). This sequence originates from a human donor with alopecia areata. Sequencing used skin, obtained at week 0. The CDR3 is CASRGAGFTDTQYF. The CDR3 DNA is TGTGCCAGCAGGGGGGCAGGGTTCACAGATACGCAGTATTTT.